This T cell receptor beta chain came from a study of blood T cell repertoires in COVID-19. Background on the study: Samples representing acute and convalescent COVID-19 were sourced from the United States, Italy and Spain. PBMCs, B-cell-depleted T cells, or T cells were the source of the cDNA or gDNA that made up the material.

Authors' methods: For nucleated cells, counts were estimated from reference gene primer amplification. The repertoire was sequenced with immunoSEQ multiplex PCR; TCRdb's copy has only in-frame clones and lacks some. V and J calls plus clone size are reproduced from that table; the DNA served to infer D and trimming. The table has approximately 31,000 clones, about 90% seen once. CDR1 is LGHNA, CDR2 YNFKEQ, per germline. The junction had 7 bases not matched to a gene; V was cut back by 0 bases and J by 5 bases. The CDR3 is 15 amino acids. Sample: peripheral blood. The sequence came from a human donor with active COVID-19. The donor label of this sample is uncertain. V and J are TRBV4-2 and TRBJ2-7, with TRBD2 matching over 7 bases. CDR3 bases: TGTGCCAGCAGCCAAGAAGGGCGGGAGTTCGACGAGCAGTACTTC. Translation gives CASSQEGREFDEQYF.